The T cell receptor (beta chain) described here comes from a study of post-analysis software for immune sequencing data. Germline CDR1 is SGHNT and CDR2 is YENEEA. This CDR3 is 11 amino acids long. V was cut by 4 bases and J by 4 bases, with 4 bases left in between. Study findings and constraints: Relative to controls, patients with multiple sclerosis showed significantly lower normalized Chao1 diversity. Patients showed TRBV5-6, TRBV5-1 and TRBV20-1 among roughly 5 TRBV segments more frequent than in controls.

This clonotype was found many times. What it recognizes is unknown. The library was made from cDNA and included unique molecular identifiers. MiXCR, run by TCRdb on the PCR reads, gives a single entry per CDR3 protein. The data show roughly 700,000 distinct CDR3 sequences, just under 30% seen once. The clonotype comes from a girl between 5 and 17 years old with multiple sclerosis. The sequencing input was blood. The V and J genes are TRBV11-3 and TRBJ2-5; D unresolved. CDR3 loop: CASSSTETQYF. For the CDR3, the DNA is TGTGCCAGCAGCTCAACAGAGACCCAGTACTTC.